The entry below describes one T cell receptor beta chain. Its antigen is undetermined. This entry belongs to a study of CD4 T cells in relation to SARS-CoV-2 and coronaviruses. Study details: PBMCs were cultured with antigen for nine to ten days before TCR beta sequencing.

The unexposed donors gave CD4+ T cells in about 2010-2019, prior to COVID-19. After about 11 days of culture, CD4+ T cells were isolated. Unexposed-donor CD4+ T cells were probed with SARS-CoV-2 S/N and four cold-coronavirus spikes, cells permitting. Half the medium was replaced with IL-2 medium on days 3 and 7. This CDR3 has 13 amino acids. Trimming took off 8 bases at V and 0 bases at J, with 10 bases between the two ends. Only in-frame clones appear in the TCRdb table, and some are missing; sequencing was by immunoSEQ multiplex PCR. The sample comprises tens of thousands of clones, 75% to 85% of which are singletons, and about 12% rests with the top ten.

This receptor was identified in a human donor in good health. The chain uses TRBV12-3 or TRBV12-4 and TRBJ1-1; a possible D gene is TRBD1 (5 bases). The specimen sequenced was CD4+ T cells from PBMCs, cultured in vitro. The CDR3 region has the DNA TGTGCCAGCTCTAGGGGTTTGAACACTGAAGCTTTCTTT. Encoded protein: CASSRGLNTEAFF.